Described below is a single T cell receptor (beta chain) sequence and its context. This specimen belongs to a study of cytotoxic CD8 clonotypes in ibrutinib-treated CLL. Using immunoSEQ multiplex PCR, the repertoire was profiled, and TCRdb retains in-frame clones only, with some absent. The top ten clones hold less than 20% of a sample with almost 250,000 clones, under 75% of them seen once. Looked up from germline, CDR1 is SQVTM and CDR2 is ANQGSEA. The V end was cut by 6 bases, the J end by 8 bases, with 16 bases between. This CDR3 spans 12 amino acids. The sample in question was PBMCs, obtained after 24 months of ibrutinib treatment. This receptor was identified in a human donor with chronic lymphocytic leukemia. The rearrangement uses TRBV29-1 and TRBJ1-2; unclear D gene. The CDR3 DNA reads as TGCAGCGTCTTTCTTCGACCGGTGGGCTACACCTTC. Translating gives CSVFLRPVGYTF.